The clone carrying this TCR beta chain was picked up many times. Its matching antigen is unknown. The data are from a study of early T cells in non-severe SARS-CoV-2 infection. Study as a whole: Alpha and beta chains were unpaired, from unsorted whole-blood bulk RNA. Whole-study findings and limits: Anti-spike CD8 responses were favored by VDJdb matching, which missed private and CD4 specificities.

The CDR3 is 12 residues long. Deletions cut 3 bases from V and 10 bases from J, with 10 bases between. Per the germline V gene, CDR1 is LGHDT and CDR2 is YNNKEL (reference sequence). TCRdb recomputed calls from the 5' RACE reads with MiXCR, one row per CDR3 protein. Of just under 65,000 distinct CDR3 sequences listed, about 11% were seen once; the top ten hold roughly 3%. This TCR derives from an adult who was a healthcare worker with PCR-confirmed SARS-CoV-2 infection or an uninfected control (not recorded which). The chain recombines TRBV3-1 with TRBJ2-1, with D possibly matching TRBD1 (6 bases). Sequenced material: whole blood, taken at baseline. The DNA for the CDR3 is TGTGCCAGCAGCCAGTCAGGGGCCGAGCAGTTCTTC. This translates into CASSQSGAEQFF.